The 27 T cell receptor beta chains given below trace back to one sample, sequenced in a study of blood T cell repertoires in COVID-19. TCRdb keeps only in-frame clones here, not all; method: immunoSEQ multiplex PCR. The sample lists over 200,000 clones, 89% occurring once. The material sequenced was peripheral blood. These receptor sequences come from a man between 60 and 70 years old who had recovered from COVID-19.

The chain carries TRBV5-1 and TRBJ1-5; D remains ambiguous. Trimming took off 4 bases at V and 1 base at J, with 12 bases between the two ends. The germline CDR1 and CDR2 sequences are SGHRS and YFSETQ. The CDR3 spans 15 residues. The CDR3 region is CASSMWGGSNQPQHF. The CDR3, as DNA: TGCGCCAGCAGCATGTGGGGAGGGAGCAATCAGCCCCAGCATTTT.

This chain uses TRBV11-2 with TRBJ1-1; 11 bases align to TRBD1. V shed 3 bases and J 8 bases; nucleotides not matched to a gene: 8. From germline, CDR1 is SGHAT and CDR2 FQNNGV. The CDR3 covers 15 residues. CDR3 bases: TGTGCCAGCAGCTTTCAGGGACAGGGGGTGGGGGAAGCTTTCTTT. It encodes CASSFQGQGVGEAFF.

V and J are TRBV6-6 and TRBJ1-2; D remains unclear. This CDR3 is built from 15 residues. Per germline, CDR1 MNHNY and CDR2 SVGAGI (reference sequence). Trimming took 6 bases from V and 3 from J, leaving 17 bases between them. This CDR3 is CASSLEASTYYGYTF. The DNA for the CDR3 is TGTGCCAGCAGCCTTGAGGCTTCAACCTACTATGGCTACACCTTC.

CDR3 sequence: CASSLDSGGYNEQFF. DNA of the CDR3: TGTGCCAGCAGCTTAGATAGCGGGGGGTACAATGAGCAGTTCTTC. The chain has TRBV11-3 and TRBJ2-1; the match to TRBD2 covers 10 bases. Looked up from germline, CDR1 is SGHNT and CDR2 is YENEEA. This CDR3 has 15 residues. Trimming at V came to 0 bases and at J to 4 bases, leaving 0 bases not matched to a gene.

This chain links TRBV6-5 with TRBJ2-5; no definite D call. The germline gives CDR1 MNHEY, CDR2 SVGAGI. The CDR3 covers 15 residues. V was cut by 5 bases and J by 2 bases, with 15 bases left in between. CDR3: CASSPRVSEQETQYF. CDR3 DNA sequence: TGTGCCAGCAGTCCCCGTGTCAGTGAACAAGAGACCCAGTACTTC.

V gene TRBV2 combines with J gene TRBJ2-7; TRBD1 agrees at 9 bases. CDR1 is SNHLY and CDR2 is FYNNEI in the germline V gene. V shed 6 bases and J 3 bases; nucleotides not matched to a gene: 6. There are 14 residues in the CDR3. The CDR3, as DNA: TGTGCCAGCAGAACCGGGACAGGGATCTACGAGCAGTACTTC. This encodes CASRTGTGIYEQYF.

The V and J genes are TRBV27 and TRBJ2-2, with D possibly TRBD2 on 5 matching bases. Germline V CDR1 and CDR2: MNHEY, SMNVEV (reference sequence). V was clipped by 8 bases and J by 5 bases, with 12 bases between them. The CDR3 loop spans 13 amino acids. The CDR3 reads CASGPRGTGELFF. The DNA for the CDR3 is TGTGCCAGCGGGCCCCGGGGAACCGGGGAGCTGTTTTTT.

The chain combines TRBV19 with TRBJ2-3, with D hard to call. V gave up 1 base and J gave up 8 bases, with 4 bases separating them. CDR1 and CDR2 from the germline V gene are LNHDA and SQIVND (reference sequence). This CDR3 is 11 amino acids long. The CDR3 loop reads CASSIGITQYF. The CDR3 nucleotides read TGTGCCAGTAGTATAGGTATTACGCAGTATTTT.

The chain has TRBV25-1 and TRBJ2-2; no clear D. CDR3 size: 14 residues. Germline assignment: CDR1 MGHDK and CDR2 SYGVNS. The V and J ends lost 7 bases and 4 bases respectively, with 13 bases between them. The CDR3: CASNPRGGTGELFF. For the CDR3, the DNA is TGTGCCAGCAACCCTCGTGGCGGCACCGGGGAGCTGTTTTTT.

This clone was seen a few times. The chain uses TRBV5-8 and TRBJ2-2; TRBD1 agrees at 7 bases. The germline V gene has CDR1 SGHTS and CDR2 YDEGEE. There are 16 residues in the CDR3. Losses at the gene ends were 2 bases for V and 1 base for J; bases not matched to a gene: 5. The CDR3 reads CASSFGQVLNTGELFF. Written as DNA, the CDR3 is TGTGCCAGCAGCTTCGGACAGGTCCTGAACACCGGGGAGCTGTTTTTT.

This chain connects TRBV28 to TRBJ2-2; D is undetermined. Germline V CDR1 and CDR2: MDHEN, SYDVKM. The CDR3 extends over 14 amino acids. V lost 7 bases and J lost 8, with 17 bases in between. The CDR3: CASMTRVQRGELFF. DNA for the CDR3: TGTGCCAGCATGACCCGGGTCCAAAGGGGGGAGCTGTTTTTT.

V gene TRBV20-1 combines with J gene TRBJ2-2; D remains unclear. Trimming took off 3 bases at V and 8 bases at J, with 10 bases between the two ends. There are 12 residues in the CDR3. Germline V gives CDR1 DFQATT, CDR2 SNEGSKA (reference sequence). CDR3 bases: TGCAGTGCTAGTAGCAGGTCAGGGGAGCTGTTTTTT. It codes for CSASSRSGELFF.

The chain joins TRBV7-2 to TRBJ1-4; D unclear. V gave up 3 bases and J gave up 3 bases, with 8 bases separating them. This CDR3 is 14 amino acids long. The germline CDR1 and CDR2 sequences are SGHTA and FQGNSA. The DNA for the CDR3 is TGTGCCAGCAGCTTTAGAGGTGCTAATGAAAAACTGTTTTTT. Its translation: CASSFRGANEKLFF.

The table lists this clone with a count of one. The chain employs TRBV7-9 and TRBJ1-4; D remains ambiguous. Germline CDR1 is SEHNR and CDR2 is FQNEAQ (reference sequence). Trimming stripped 5 bases from V and 0 bases from J, with 7 bases between. This CDR3 has 14 residues. In nucleotides, the CDR3 is TGTGCCAGCAGCCCTACTACAACTAATGAAAAACTGTTTTTT. This translates into CASSPTTTNEKLFF.

The chain has TRBV2 and TRBJ2-4; a weak D match, TRBD2 (5 bases). V was clipped by 7 bases and J by 9 bases, with 13 bases between them. The CDR3 spans 12 residues. Germline assignment: CDR1 SNHLY and CDR2 FYNNEI. CDR3 DNA: TGTGCCAGCAAGCGTACCGCGGGCATTCAGTACTTC. This encodes CASKRTAGIQYF.

CDR3 nucleotide sequence: TGTGCCAGCAGTTCACAGGGTAGGGTCGGCAATCAGCCCCAGCATTTT. This translates into CASSSQGRVGNQPQHF. The J gene is TRBJ1-5, the V gene TRBV27, with a tentative D call TRBD1 (6 bases). V dropped 4 bases and J dropped 2 bases, with 15 bases sitting between them. CDR1 is MNHEY and CDR2 is SMNVEV in the germline V gene (reference sequence). This CDR3 is built from 16 residues.

This CDR3 is CASYSGGGTEETQYF. DNA of the CDR3: TGCGCCAGCTATAGCGGGGGGGGAACCGAAGAGACCCAGTACTTC. V usage is TRBV5-1 and J usage is TRBJ2-5; 11 nucleotides line up with TRBD2. The length of the CDR3 is 15 residues. Germline-derived CDR1 and CDR2 are SGHRS and YFSETQ. J was trimmed by 3 bases and V by 7 bases; bases with no gene match: 8. The full variable domain, in which reference TRBV5-1 and TRBJ2-5 provide the parts outside the CDR3, is KAGVTQTPRYLIKTRGQQVTLSCSPISGHRSVSWYQQTPGQGLQFLFEYFSETQRNKGNFPGRFSGRQFSNSRSEMNVSTLELGDSALYLCASYSGGGTEETQYFGPGTRLLVL.

V usage is TRBV12-5 and J usage is TRBJ2-6, with a possible D match to TRBD1 (6 bases). CDR1 LGHNT and CDR2 FRNRAP come from the germline V gene. The CDR3 length is 16 residues. Trimming pared 11 bases from V and 0 bases from J, leaving 17 bases between. The CDR3 reads CARAEGVNSGANVLTF. DNA of the CDR3: TGTGCTCGCGCTGAGGGGGTAAACTCTGGGGCCAACGTCCTGACTTTC.

This sequence joins TRBV5-1 and TRBJ2-2, with 10 nucleotides matching TRBD2. J lost 4 bases, V lost 2 bases, and 5 bases had no gene match. This CDR3 is built from 16 residues. CDR1 SGHRS and CDR2 YFSETQ come from the germline V gene. DNA for the CDR3: TGCGCCAGCAGCTTCGAAGCGGGGGGGTCCACCGGGGAGCTGTTTTTT. Its translation is CASSFEAGGSTGELFF.

The rearrangement links TRBV28 to TRBJ2-7; D is possibly TRBD1 (6 bases). Germline assignment: CDR1 MDHEN and CDR2 SYDVKM. Trimming left V 6 bases short and J 2 bases short, with 8 bases between. The CDR3 is 12 amino acids. The CDR3 region has the DNA TGTGCCAGCAGGGACAGTACCTACGAGCAGTACTTC. Translation gives CASRDSTYEQYF.

J is TRBJ2-1 and V is TRBV11-3, with 10 bases aligning to TRBD1. The germline V gene encodes CDR1 SGHNT and CDR2 YENEEA. There are 16 residues in the CDR3. V was pared by 5 bases and J by 0 bases, with 4 bases of the junction left unmatched. The CDR3 sequence is CASSVRTGGSYNEQFF. The CDR3, as DNA: TGTGCCAGCAGCGTAAGGACAGGGGGCTCCTACAATGAGCAGTTCTTC.

V usage is TRBV24-1 and J usage is TRBJ1-4; 11 positions agree with TRBD1. The CDR3 is 15 amino acids. Germline values: CDR1 KGHDR, CDR2 SFDVKD. The J segment lost 4 bases and the V segment lost 3 bases, leaving 0 bases of the junction unmatched. For the CDR3, the DNA is TGTGCCACCAGTGATGGGACAGGGGGTAATGAAAAACTGTTTTTT. Protein: CATSDGTGGNEKLFF.

As DNA, the CDR3 is TGTGCCAGCAGCTTACTCCGGGGGGCTCTCTACAATGAGCAGTTCTTC. Amino acid sequence: CASSLLRGALYNEQFF. The rearrangement uses TRBV5-6 and TRBJ2-1; tentatively, D is TRBD2 (7 bases). V was shortened by 2 bases and J by 3 bases, with 15 bases between the two germline ends. Germline CDR1 SGHDT, CDR2 YYEEEE. The CDR3 extends over 16 amino acids.

The chain is built from TRBV28 and TRBJ1-2; D not certain. V was pared by 4 bases and J by 8 bases, with 11 bases between. The germline V gene has CDR1 MDHEN and CDR2 SYDVKM. The CDR3 totals 12 residues. As DNA, the CDR3 is TGTGCCAGCAGTTCCCCCCCGGAGGGCTACACCTTC. It encodes CASSSPPEGYTF.

The rearrangement joins TRBV3-1 (or the pseudogene TRBV3-2) to TRBJ2-2, with 7 positions matching TRBD1. Germline CDR1 and CDR2: LGHDT and YNNKEL (reference sequence). There are 15 residues in the CDR3. Trimming took 4 bases from V and 6 from J; bases not matched to a gene: 8. The CDR3 loop is CASSPGTERAGELFF. In nucleotides, the CDR3 is TGTGCCAGCAGCCCAGGGACAGAGAGGGCCGGGGAGCTGTTTTTT.

This clone was picked up one time. V gene TRBV2 combines with J gene TRBJ2-3; unclear D gene. V gave up 3 bases and J gave up 0 bases, with 7 bases separating them. The germline CDR1 and CDR2 sequences are SNHLY and FYNNEI. This CDR3 is 14 amino acids long. The CDR3 DNA is TGTGCCAGCAGTGACAAGACTAGCACAGATACGCAGTATTTT. Encoded protein: CASSDKTSTDTQYF.

The V call is TRBV6-1, the J call TRBJ2-3, with 8 bases identical to TRBD2. Germline V gives CDR1 MNHNS, CDR2 SASEGT. This CDR3 has 15 residues. V shed 1 base, J shed 4 bases, and the junction held 4 bases outside the gene matches. This CDR3 is CASSEGRGASDTQYF. The CDR3 DNA reads as TGTGCCAGCAGTGAAGGGCGGGGGGCCTCAGATACGCAGTATTTT.